Sequencing of this T cell receptor (beta chain) was carried out in a study of T-cell reconstitution after alpha-beta-depleted transplantation in children. Study conclusions and caveats: Day-60 TCRbeta diversity that was high in some patients was derived from surviving recipient T cells and thymic progenitors. In patients about two months after transplant, alpha-beta T cells reportedly arose from several hundred expanded graft clones. Newly generated T cells supplied most T-cell counts and diversity one year post-transplant.

The authors prepared the TCRbeta library with unique molecular identifiers. TCRdb reanalysed the PCR reads using MiXCR and keeps one entry per CDR3 protein. The table records approximately 350,000 distinct CDR3 sequences, roughly 17% of them present only once. V was cut by 0 bases and J by 3 bases, with 6 bases left in between. CDR1 SGHRS and CDR2 YFSETQ come from the germline V gene. The CDR3 contains 13 residues. This clonotype occurred a few times. No antigen is known for it. The source is a male patient under 10 years old who had a stem cell transplant for acute lymphoblastic leukemia, so the T cells may come from the graft donor. The chain links TRBV5-1 to TRBJ1-2; no firm D call. Specimen: PBMCs, mostly from graft donor cells, collected 360 days after TCRalphabeta/CD19-depleted stem cell transplant. The CDR3: CASSLGFDYGYTF. Written as DNA, the CDR3 is TGCGCCAGCAGCTTGGGGTTTGACTATGGCTACACCTTC.